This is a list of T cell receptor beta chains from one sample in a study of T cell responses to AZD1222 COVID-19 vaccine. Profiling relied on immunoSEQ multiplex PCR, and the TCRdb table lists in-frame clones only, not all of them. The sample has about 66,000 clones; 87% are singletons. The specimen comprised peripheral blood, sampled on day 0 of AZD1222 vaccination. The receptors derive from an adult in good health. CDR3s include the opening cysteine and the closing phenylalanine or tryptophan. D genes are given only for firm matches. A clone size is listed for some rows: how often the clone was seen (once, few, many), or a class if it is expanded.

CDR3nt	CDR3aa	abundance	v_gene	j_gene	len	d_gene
TGTGCCAGCAGTGACTCTGGGGAAAGAGGGGGCTACACCTTC	CASSDSGERGGYTF	NA	TRBV6-4	TRBJ1-2	14	NA
TGTGCCAGCAGCTTGGAGTCCGGGGTTGGAGAAAAACTGTTTTTT	CASSLESGVGEKLFF	once	TRBV5-4	TRBJ1-4	15	NA
TGCAGCGCCCAAGGGCTAGCGGGGGGAAGCCAAGAGACCCAGTACTTC	CSAQGLAGGSQETQYF	NA	TRBV29-1	TRBJ2-5	16	TRBD2
TGTGCCAGCAGTGACACTTTCACAGATACGCAGTATTTT	CASSDTFTDTQYF	NA	TRBV6-4	TRBJ2-3	13	NA
TGTGCCAGCACCTACCGGGGACAGGGGCCCGCAACTAATGAAAAACTGTTTTTT	CASTYRGQGPATNEKLFF	NA	TRBV2	TRBJ1-4	18	TRBD1
TGTGCCAGCAGCTCGGGACAGGGAAGCACAGATACGCAGTATTTT	CASSSGQGSTDTQYF	NA	TRBV7-3	TRBJ2-3	15	TRBD1
TGTGCCAGCAGCCTCCGAATCTCGCGTGTCGATAGCAATCAGCCCCAGCATTTT	CASSLRISRVDSNQPQHF	NA	TRBV2	TRBJ1-5	18	NA
TGTGCCAGCAGTGAGGGCTTTACTGAAGCTTTCTTT	CASSEGFTEAFF	few	TRBV6-2/TRBV6-3	TRBJ1-1	12	NA
TGCGCCAGCAGCCGCGGGACAGGGTGGGGTAATTCACCCCTCCACTTT	CASSRGTGWGNSPLHF	once	TRBV5-1	TRBJ1-6	16	TRBD1
TGCGCCAGCAAGACGGGACAGGCTAATTCACCCCTCCACTTT	CASKTGQANSPLHF	NA	TRBV5-1	TRBJ1-6	14	TRBD1
TGCGCCAGCAGCTTAAGTTTGAACACTGAAGCTTTCTTT	CASSLSLNTEAFF	NA	TRBV5-1	TRBJ1-1	13	NA
TGTGCCAGCAGCCTTTCTCCGTCAGAAGAGACCCAGTACTTC	CASSLSPSEETQYF	once	TRBV9	TRBJ2-5	14	NA
TGTGCCAGCAGTTTCGGGACCTCGAGTAACTATGGCTACACCTTC	CASSFGTSSNYGYTF	NA	TRBV28	TRBJ1-2	15	NA
TGTGCCAGCACTTCGATATACGGAAACACCATATATTTT	CASTSIYGNTIYF	NA	TRBV7-9	TRBJ1-3	13	NA
TGTGCCAGCTCACCACCCTCGGGAGGGGCGAAAGAGACCCAGTACTTC	CASSPPSGGAKETQYF	NA	TRBV18	TRBJ2-5	16	TRBD2
TGCGCCAGCAGCTTGGATGACTGGACAGGGAAAGCTTTCTTT	CASSLDDWTGKAFF	NA	TRBV5-1	TRBJ1-1	14	TRBD1
TGTGCCAGCAGCCAAATGAGCAGCAACTATGGCTACACCTTC	CASSQMSSNYGYTF	NA	TRBV4-2	TRBJ1-2	14	NA
TGTGCCAGCAGTGGGACAGTCTTAAGCGAGGCTTTCTTT	CASSGTVLSEAFF	NA	TRBV12-3/TRBV12-4	TRBJ1-1	13	TRBD1
TGTGCCAGCTGCTCACAGGGATCTTACTCTGGAAACACCATATATTTT	CASCSQGSYSGNTIYF	NA	TRBV19	TRBJ1-3	16	NA
TGCGCCAGCAGCCAAGATCGGCAGGGGAGCTATGGCTACACCTTC	CASSQDRQGSYGYTF	NA	TRBV4-3	TRBJ1-2	15	NA
TGTGCCAGCAGTGAGACAAATCCGGGATCGGGATATTCACCCCTCCACTTT	CASSETNPGSGYSPLHF	NA	TRBV6-1	TRBJ1-6	17	NA
TGTGCCAGCAGCCAAGACGGGACAGCTGGAAACACCATATATTTT	CASSQDGTAGNTIYF	NA	TRBV4-2	TRBJ1-3	15	TRBD1
TGTGCCAGCAGAATAGGGTGGTCTTCACCCCTCCACTTT	CASRIGWSSPLHF	NA	TRBV5-6	TRBJ1-6	13	NA
TGCGCCAGCAGCTTGGATATACGGGACAGGGGCCCTGGAAACACCATATATTTT	CASSLDIRDRGPGNTIYF	few	TRBV5-1	TRBJ1-3	18	TRBD1
TGTGCCACCAGCAGAGACCATAAAAATTCACCCCTCCACTTT	CATSRDHKNSPLHF	once	TRBV15	TRBJ1-6	14	NA
TGTGCCAGTACCCTGGGGAGAGGGGTTTATCAGCCCCAGCATTTT	CASTLGRGVYQPQHF	NA	TRBV19	TRBJ1-5	15	NA